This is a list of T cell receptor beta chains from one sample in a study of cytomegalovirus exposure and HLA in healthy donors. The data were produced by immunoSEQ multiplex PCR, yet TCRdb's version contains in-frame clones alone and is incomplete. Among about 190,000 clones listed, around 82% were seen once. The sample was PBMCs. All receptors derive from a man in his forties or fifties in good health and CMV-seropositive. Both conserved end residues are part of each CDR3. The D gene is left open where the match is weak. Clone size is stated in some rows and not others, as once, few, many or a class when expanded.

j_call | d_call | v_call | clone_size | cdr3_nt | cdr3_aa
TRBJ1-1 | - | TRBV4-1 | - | TGCGCCAGCAGCCAATCGGTCCCCGGGACAGAAGCTTTCTTT | CASSQSVPGTEAFF
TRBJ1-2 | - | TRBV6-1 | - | TGTGCCATTCCGACATCCAACTATGGCTACACCTTC | CAIPTSNYGYTF
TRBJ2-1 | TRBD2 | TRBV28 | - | TGTGCCAGCAGTTTCGGCGGGAGGCGATACAATGAGCAGTTCTTC | CASSFGGRRYNEQFF
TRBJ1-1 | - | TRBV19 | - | TGTGCCAGTAGTCCAGGGATGAACACTGAAGCTTTCTTT | CASSPGMNTEAFF
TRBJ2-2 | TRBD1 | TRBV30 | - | TGTGCCTGGAGAATCTTAAGGGGGCTGAACACCGGGGAGCTGTTTTTT | CAWRILRGLNTGELFF
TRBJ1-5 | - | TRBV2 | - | TGTGCCAGCAGTATCGAGCTGGGCAATCAGCCCCAGCATTTT | CASSIELGNQPQHF
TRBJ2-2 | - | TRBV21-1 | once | TGTGCCAGCAGCAAAAGGGGTATCACCGGGGAGCTGTTTTTT | CASSKRGITGELFF
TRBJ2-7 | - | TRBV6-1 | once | TGTGCCAGCAGCTCGGGATTCTCCTACGAGCAGTACTTC | CASSSGFSYEQYF
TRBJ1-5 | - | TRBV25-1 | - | TGTGCCAGCAGTGATGGACACAGTTTTCAACCCCAGCATTTT | CASSDGHSFQPQHF
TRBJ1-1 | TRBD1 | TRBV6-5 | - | TGTGCCAGCAGTATCCGGGACAGGGAGATCACTGAAGCTTTCTTT | CASSIRDREITEAFF
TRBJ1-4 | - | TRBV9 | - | TGTGCCAGCAGCGCAGACTTTCCTCAGGGTGAAAAACTGTTTTTT | CASSADFPQGEKLFF
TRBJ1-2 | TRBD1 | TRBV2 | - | TGTGCCAGCAGTTCGCCTACCATTCAGGGGGGAGACTATGGCTACACCTTC | CASSSPTIQGGDYGYTF
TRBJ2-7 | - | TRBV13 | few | TGTGCCAGCAGTCGAGCCTACGAGCAGTACTTC | CASSRAYEQYF
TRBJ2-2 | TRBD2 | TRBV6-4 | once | TGTGCCAGCAGCAAGTTCGGGACTAGCGGGGCGAACACCGGGGAGCTGTTTTTT | CASSKFGTSGANTGELFF
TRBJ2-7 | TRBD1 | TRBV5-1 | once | TGCGCCAGCAGCTTGGCGCACCCGGACAGGGCAGATTACGAGCAGTACTTC | CASSLAHPDRADYEQYF
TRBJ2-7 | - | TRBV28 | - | TGTGCCAGCCGAACAGGAGTTTCCTACGAGCAGTACTTC | CASRTGVSYEQYF
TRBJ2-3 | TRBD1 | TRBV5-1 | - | TGCGCCAGCAGCTTGGGAGGGACAGGGGGCGACGATACGCAGTATTTT | CASSLGGTGGDDTQYF
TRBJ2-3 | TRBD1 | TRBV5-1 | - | TGCGCCAGCAGCTTGGGACAGGGTTCAGATACGCAGTATTTT | CASSLGQGSDTQYF
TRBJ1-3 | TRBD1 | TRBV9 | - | TGTGCCAGCAGCCCCGGGACAGTCTCTGGAAACACCATATATTTT | CASSPGTVSGNTIYF